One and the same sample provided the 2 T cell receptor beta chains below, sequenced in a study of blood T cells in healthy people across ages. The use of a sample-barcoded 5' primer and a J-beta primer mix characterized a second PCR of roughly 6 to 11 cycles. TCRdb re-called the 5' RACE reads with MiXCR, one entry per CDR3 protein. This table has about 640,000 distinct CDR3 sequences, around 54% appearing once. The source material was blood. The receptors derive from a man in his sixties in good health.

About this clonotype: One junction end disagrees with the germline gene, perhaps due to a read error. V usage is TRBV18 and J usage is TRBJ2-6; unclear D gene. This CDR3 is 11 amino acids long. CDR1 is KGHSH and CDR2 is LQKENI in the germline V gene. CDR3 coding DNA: TGCGCCAGCTCTTGGGCCAACGTCCTGACTTTC. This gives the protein CASSWANVLTF.

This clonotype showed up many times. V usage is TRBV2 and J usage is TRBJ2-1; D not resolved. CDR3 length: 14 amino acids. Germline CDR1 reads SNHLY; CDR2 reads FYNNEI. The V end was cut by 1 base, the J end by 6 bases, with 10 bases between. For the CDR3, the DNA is TGTGCCAGCAGTGAAGGTCACTCTAGCAATGAGCAGTTCTTC. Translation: CASSEGHSSNEQFF.